Presented here are 2 T cell receptor beta chains from one specimen sequenced in a study of shared clonotypes between healthy human individuals. Method: immunoSEQ multiplex PCR; TCRdb's copy keeps in-frame clones and lacks some. Counted here are 1.5 million to 1.9 million clones, 95% to 99% occurring once; the ten biggest clones make up 0.4% to 0.55%. The specimen was naive CD4+ T cells sorted from blood. Subset denoted: CD45RA+ positively selected. The receptors shown here come from a man younger than 40 in good health.

This clone turned up a few times. The chain joins TRBV5-4 to TRBJ2-5, with 7 bases that match TRBD2. There are 14 residues in the CDR3. CDR1 and CDR2 from the germline V gene are SGHNT and YYREEE (reference sequence). The V segment lost 2 bases and the J segment 5 bases; nucleotides outside the gene matches: 6. CDR3 in DNA: TGTGCCAGCAGCTTCTCCAGCGGGAAGGAGACCCAGTACTTC. The encoded protein is CASSFSSGKETQYF.

The genes are TRBV29-1 and TRBJ2-3; D remains ambiguous. Trimming took off 4 bases at V and 2 bases at J, with 10 bases between the two ends. Germline CDR1 is SQVTM and CDR2 is ANQGSEA. The CDR3 totals 13 residues. The CDR3 nucleotides read TGCAGCGTTGTTCTTAGCTCCACAGATACGCAGTATTTT. It specifies CSVVLSSTDTQYF.